The 17 T cell receptor beta chains given below trace back to one sample, sequenced in a study of cytomegalovirus exposure and HLA in healthy donors. The study ran its PCR with 60 Vbeta and 13 Jbeta primers. Assay: immunoSEQ multiplex PCR; the TCRdb copy retains only in-frame clones and omits some. The sample shows 150,000 or so clones, about three quarters of them seen only once. The sample taken for sequencing was PBMCs. The source of these receptors is a male donor in good health and CMV-seronegative.

The chain has TRBV19 and TRBJ1-2; D is ambiguous. The ends were cut back, 6 bases at V and 6 bases at J, with 14 bases in the middle. The CDR3 is 13 residues long. Germline CDR1 and CDR2: LNHDA and SQIVND (reference sequence). The CDR3 loop is CASRRTEGHGYTF. DNA for the CDR3: TGTGCCAGTAGGCGGACTGAAGGTCATGGCTACACCTTC. Together with reference TRBV19 and TRBJ1-2, the CDR3 gives the full variable domain: DGGITQSPKYLFRKEGQNVTLSCEQNLNHDAMYWYRQDPGQGLRLIYYSQIVNDFQKGDIAEGYSVSREKKESFPLTVTSAQKNPTAFYLCASRRTEGHGYTFGSGTRLTVV.

The V gene is TRBV5-1, the J gene TRBJ2-3; TRBD1 might be the D (6 bases). The CDR3 is 12 residues long. Germline V CDR1 and CDR2: SGHRS, YFSETQ. Trimming cost V 5 bases and J 4 bases, with 8 bases left between them. The CDR3, as DNA: TGCGCCAGCAGGTCAGGGGCAGATACGCAGTATTTT. This codes for CASRSGADTQYF.

The genes are TRBV29-1 and TRBJ1-1; no clear D. Germline-derived CDR1 and CDR2 are SQVTM and ANQGSEA. V was clipped by 7 bases and J by 0 bases, with 6 bases between them. CDR3 length: 11 residues. The DNA for the CDR3 is TGCAGCGGCAGTTTGAACACTGAAGCTTTCTTT. It yields the protein CSGSLNTEAFF.

In the case of this clone: Other DNA sequences in this specimen translate into the identical CDR3. The rearrangement uses TRBV11-3 and TRBJ2-3; TRBD1 might be the D (6 bases). Trimming left V 2 bases short and J 1 base short, with 10 bases between. Germline V lookup: CDR1 SGHNT, CDR2 YENEEA. The CDR3 covers 15 residues. Written as DNA, the CDR3 is TGTGCCAGCAGCTTAAGGGCAGGGGGCACAGATACGCAGTATTTT. It is translated as CASSLRAGGTDTQYF.

This chain connects TRBV2 to TRBJ2-5; 9 bases align to TRBD1. Germline V gene lookup returns CDR1 SNHLY and CDR2 FYNNEI. Germline trimming cut 5 bases from V and 1 base from J; bases unmatched to any gene: 8. The CDR3 sequence is 16 residues long. CDR3 sequence (DNA): TGTGCCAGCAGTCCCGGGACAGGGAAGGGCCAAGAGACCCAGTACTTC. It codes for CASSPGTGKGQETQYF.

The chain couples TRBV11-1 to TRBJ1-1, with D hard to call. The CDR3 spans 14 residues. V gave up 1 base and J gave up 0 bases, with 6 bases separating them. From germline, CDR1 is SGHAT and CDR2 FQDESV (reference sequence). CDR3 DNA: TGTGCCAGCAGCTTAGTTTCTGTGAACACTGAAGCTTTCTTT. Translated: CASSLVSVNTEAFF.

A few counts support this clone. The chain joins TRBV21-1 to TRBJ2-2; TRBD2, the table's D call, was not compared with the DNA. TRBV21-1 is a recognized pseudogene. There are 17 residues in the CDR3. In DNA, the CDR3 is TGTGCCAGCAGCCTACTAGCGGGGGTAACGAACACCGGGGAGCTGTTTTTT. Amino acids: CASSLLAGVTNTGELFF.

This clone has a handful of counts. J is TRBJ2-7 and V is TRBV6-5; 7 bases are shared with TRBD2. The germline CDR1 and CDR2 sequences are MNHEY and SVGAGI. The J segment lost 7 bases and the V segment lost 8 bases, leaving 8 bases of the junction unmatched. The CDR3 extends over 12 amino acids. CDR3 region: CASGASGTEQYF. DNA of the CDR3: TGTGCCAGCGGGGCTAGCGGTACTGAGCAGTACTTC.

The rearrangement uses TRBV4-1 and TRBJ2-1; TRBD2 aligns across 11 bases. Losses at the gene ends were 0 bases for V and 4 bases for J; bases not matched to a gene: 8. This CDR3 has 18 residues. Germline CDR1 is MGHRA and CDR2 is YSYEKL. In DNA form, the CDR3 reads TGCGCCAGCAGCCAAGATCTAGCGGGGGGTGCTATATACAATGAGCAGTTCTTC. Protein: CASSQDLAGGAIYNEQFF.

This clone was seen only once. CDR3 nucleotide sequence: TGCGCCAGCAGCTATGACAGGGGGGGAAACACCATATATTTT. This sequence encodes CASSYDRGGNTIYF. The rearrangement links TRBV4-1 to TRBJ1-3; 9 bases line up with TRBD1. The CDR3 spans 14 residues. The V gene's germline CDR1 is MGHRA and CDR2 YSYEKL. V trimming: 5 bases; J trimming: 4 bases; junction bases outside the gene matches: 3.

The chain carries TRBV5-1 and TRBJ2-2; D perhaps matches TRBD1 (5 bases). This CDR3 is built from 16 residues. CDR1 and CDR2 from the germline V gene are SGHRS and YFSETQ. V lost 1 base and J 1 base, leaving 11 bases between the germline ends. The DNA for the CDR3 is TGCGCCAGCAGCTTGCAGAGCCAGGGGAACACCGGGGAGCTGTTTTTT. As protein: CASSLQSQGNTGELFF.

The chain combines TRBV5-4 with TRBJ2-5, with TRBD2 matching over 15 bases. Matching the DNA end better, TRBJ2-7 makes the J call doubtful. CDR3 length: 17 amino acids. The germline gives CDR1 SGHNT, CDR2 YYREEE (reference sequence). This CDR3 reads CASSSGLAGGTFHEQYF. CDR3 DNA sequence: TGTGCCAGCAGCTCCGGACTAGCGGGAGGGACGTTTCACGAGCAGTACTTC.

The chain couples TRBV4-3 to TRBJ2-6; no firm D call. The CDR3 is 16 residues long. Per the germline V gene, CDR1 is LGHNA and CDR2 is YSLEER. The V and J ends lost 1 base and 0 bases respectively, with 7 bases between them. DNA of the CDR3: TGCGCCAGCAGCCAAGTAACCGGCTCTGGGGCCAACGTCCTGACTTTC. As protein: CASSQVTGSGANVLTF.

The chain carries TRBV27 and TRBJ1-5; 7 bases line up with TRBD1. CDR1 and CDR2 (germline): MNHEY, SMNVEV (reference sequence). The CDR3 is 14 residues long. J gave up 3 bases and V 3 bases, and 2 bases lay outside the gene matches. In DNA form, the CDR3 reads TGTGCCAGCAGTTTTACAGGGGTCAATCAGCCCCAGCATTTT. This encodes CASSFTGVNQPQHF.

This clone has a handful of counts. The chain has TRBV6-6 and TRBJ2-5; 11 nucleotides agree with TRBD2. This CDR3 region has 15 residues. Germline V lookup: CDR1 MNHNY, CDR2 SVGAGI (reference sequence). Germline trimming cut 5 bases from V and 2 bases from J; bases unmatched to any gene: 4. The CDR3, as DNA: TGTGCCAGCAGTGGCCTAGCGGGAGGTCAAGAGACCCAGTACTTC. It yields the protein CASSGLAGGQETQYF.

This chain connects TRBV28 to TRBJ2-7; D is perhaps TRBD2 (5 bases). CDR1 is MDHEN and CDR2 is SYDVKM in the germline V gene. The CDR3 sequence is 14 residues long. V was trimmed by 1 base and J by 1 base, leaving 8 bases between them. The DNA for the CDR3 is TGTGCCAGCAGTTTATACGGGGTTTCCTACGAGCAGTACTTC. This encodes CASSLYGVSYEQYF.

This clone was detected a few times. The genes are TRBV7-8 and TRBJ2-7; 8 bases are a match to TRBD1. Unmatched junction bases numbered 10, after V lost 5 bases and J lost 4 bases. The CDR3 length is 15 residues. The germline V gene has CDR1 SGHVS and CDR2 FQNEAQ. This CDR3 is CASSVSTGALYEQYF. The CDR3 nucleotides read TGTGCCAGCAGCGTTTCGACAGGGGCACTGTACGAGCAGTACTTC. The full variable domain, its missing parts supplied by reference TRBV7-8 and TRBJ2-7, is GAGVSQSPRYKVAKRGQDVALRCDPISGHVSLFWYQQALGQGPEFLTYFQNEAQLDKSGLPSDRFFAERPEGSVSTLKIQRTQQEDSAVYLCASSVSTGALYEQYFGPGTRLTVT.